These 22 T cell receptor beta chains were all obtained from the same sample, sequenced in a study of T cell repertoires in cytomegalovirus infection. Antigen specificity for these receptors is unknown. MiXCR, applied by TCRdb to the reads, yields one record per CDR3 protein. The table shows 55,000 to 70,000 distinct CDR3 sequences, with roughly 20% occurring only once. Material for sequencing was PBMCs, sequenced either directly or after in vitro stimulation (not recorded which). The origin of the receptors is a human donor in good health (CMV status not recorded). Some clones in this sample may be carry-over from other donors' samples.

This clonotype was detected once. The rearrangement joins TRBV4-2 to TRBJ1-2; D gene ambiguous. Germline V gene lookup returns CDR1 LGHNA and CDR2 YNFKEQ. Trimming removed 1 base at V and 4 bases at J, with 13 bases between. This CDR3 has 15 residues. DNA for the CDR3: TGTGCCAGCAGCCAAGCCGGACCTAGGACCTATGGCTACACCTTC. It yields the protein CASSQAGPRTYGYTF.

Only a few counts were recorded for this clonotype. J is TRBJ2-2 and V is TRBV7-2; D unresolved. The CDR3 runs to 15 residues. V shed 4 bases and J shed 2 bases, with 11 bases lying between them. Germline V CDR1 and CDR2: SGHTA, FQGNSA. CDR3 in amino acids: CASSSRLRNTGELFF. As DNA, the CDR3 is TGTGCCAGCAGCTCTCGACTTCGAAACACCGGGGAGCTGTTTTTT.

This clonotype was detected only a few times. The chain couples TRBV19 to TRBJ2-5, with 8 bases lining up with TRBD1. With 1 base clipped from V and 5 bases from J, the junction kept 3 bases outside the gene matches. Germline V lookup: CDR1 LNHDA, CDR2 SQIVND (reference sequence). The CDR3 runs 14 residues. This CDR3 reads CASSIAQGGETQYF. The CDR3 bases are TGTGCCAGTAGTATAGCACAGGGGGGTGAGACCCAGTACTTC.

V and J are TRBV7-8 and TRBJ1-4; 9 nucleotides line up with TRBD1. The CDR3 consists of 15 residues. Germline V gene lookup returns CDR1 SGHVS and CDR2 FQNEAQ. Trimming cost V 4 bases and J 8 bases; bases outside gene matches: 8. In nucleotides, the CDR3 is TGTGCCAGCAGCTGGAGCGGACAGGGGTTGGAAAAACTGTTTTTT. Protein product: CASSWSGQGLEKLFF.

This clonotype was seen only a few times. The V call is TRBV10-3, the J call TRBJ2-7, with a weak D call TRBD2 (6 bases). V lost 4 bases and J lost 5, with 9 bases in between. Germline CDR1 and CDR2: ENHRY and SYGVKD. The CDR3 is 12 residues long. In DNA form, the CDR3 reads TGTGCCATCAGTGGATCGGGGGACGAGCAGTACGTC. Translating it yields CAISGSGDEQYV.

This clonotype came up many times. V gene TRBV2 combines with J gene TRBJ1-1, with D possibly being TRBD1 (5 bases). The CDR3 extends over 15 amino acids. V was trimmed by 6 bases and J by 1 base, leaving 15 bases between them. CDR1 is SNHLY, CDR2 FYNNEI, per germline. In nucleotides, the CDR3 is TGTGCCAGCAGGGCCCTCCGGGACCCGAACACTGAAGCTTTCTTT. Protein: CASRALRDPNTEAFF.

This chain links TRBV7-7 with TRBJ2-7; D unresolved. This CDR3 spans 12 amino acids. Germline CDR1 is SSHAT and CDR2 is FNYEAQ (reference sequence). In nucleotides, the CDR3 is TGTGCTAGCAGCTTCGGTAGTTACGAGCAGTACGTC. Amino acids: CASSFGSYEQYV.

The chain carries TRBV15 and TRBJ1-1; possibly TRBD1 for D (5 bases). The V gene lost 2 bases and the J gene lost 9 bases, with 13 bases spanning the gap. Germline V gene sequence: CDR1 LNHNV, CDR2 YYDKDF (reference sequence). CDR3 size: 13 residues. CDR3 DNA: TGTGCCACCAGCAGACCCCCCGGGACGCAAGCTTTCTTT. Translated, it gives CATSRPPGTQAFF. The full variable domain, with the rest looked up from reference TRBV15 and TRBJ1-1, is DAMVIQNPRYQVTQFGKPVTLSCSQTLNHNVMYWYQQKSSQAPKLLFHYYDKDFNNEADTPDNFQSRRPNTSFCFLDIRSPGLGDTAMYLCATSRPPGTQAFFGQGTRLTVV.

The chain has TRBV20-1 and TRBJ2-7; no clear D gene. The CDR3 length is 15 residues. V was trimmed by 5 bases and J by 4 bases, leaving 21 bases between them. Looked up from germline, CDR1 is DFQATT and CDR2 is SNEGSKA (reference sequence). The CDR3 reads CSAPRLASGGYEQYF. The CDR3 DNA reads TGCAGTGCTCCCCGGCTGGCCTCGGGTGGTTACGAGCAGTACTTC.

The chain combines TRBV7-9 with TRBJ2-1; TRBD2 is a possible D gene (7 bases). The CDR3 is 16 residues long. CDR1 SEHNR and CDR2 FQNEAQ come from the germline V gene (reference sequence). With 3 bases removed from V and 8 bases from J, the gap between germline ends came to 20 bases. This CDR3 reads CASSFRASGGMDEQFF. The CDR3 bases are TGTGCCAGCAGCTTCAGAGCGTCGGGGGGCATGGATGAGCAGTTCTTC.

This clonotype appeared many times. The rearrangement joins TRBV7-2 to TRBJ2-2, with D possibly being TRBD2 (6 bases). CDR1 and CDR2 from the germline V gene are SGHTA and FQGNSA. V was trimmed by 1 base and J by 4 bases, leaving 13 bases between them. This CDR3 has 16 residues. The CDR3 here is CASSLVPGALTGELFF. For the CDR3, the DNA is TGTGCCAGCAGCTTAGTACCGGGAGCGCTCACCGGGGAGCTGTTTTTT.

This chain links TRBV28 with TRBJ2-5; 14 bases are shared with TRBD2. Trimming at V came to 5 bases and at J to 2 bases, leaving 4 bases not matched to a gene. CDR3 length equals 16 residues. Looked up from germline, CDR1 is MDHEN and CDR2 is SYDVKM. DNA of the CDR3: TGTGCCAGCAGTCGCGGACTAGCGGGAGGACAAGAGACCCAGTACTTC. Translating gives CASSRGLAGGQETQYF.

The chain carries TRBV7-2 and TRBJ2-1; 11 nucleotides align to TRBD2. Germline CDR1 is SGHTA and CDR2 is FQGNSA. The CDR3 has 16 amino acids. V lost 5 bases and J lost 6; bases outside the gene matches: 9. This chain's CDR3 is CASSPPGLAVVNEQFF. The CDR3 DNA sequence: TGTGCCAGCAGCCCTCCGGGACTAGCGGTGGTCAATGAGCAGTTCTTC.

V gene TRBV19 combines with J gene TRBJ2-6; the D is unclear. This CDR3 contains 15 residues. V lost 3 bases and J 0 bases, leaving 6 bases between the germline ends. CDR1 LNHDA and CDR2 SQIVND come from the germline V gene (reference sequence). Here the CDR3 DNA reads TGTGCCAGTAGTATCACCGCCTCTGGGGCCAACGTCCTGACTTTC. This sequence encodes CASSITASGANVLTF.

This clonotype appeared many times. The chain uses TRBV12-3 or TRBV12-4 and TRBJ2-7; D assignment may be TRBD1 or TRBD2 (5 bases each). V was shortened by 5 bases and J by 0 bases, with 20 bases between the two germline ends. The CDR3 is 17 amino acids. CDR3 in DNA: TGTGCCAGCAGTCCACTCTTCGGGGCGGCCGGCTCCTACGAGCAGTACTTC. Protein product: CASSPLFGAAGSYEQYF.

This clonotype was recorded many times. This rearrangement joins TRBV7-2 to TRBJ2-2; TRBD2 matches 10 bases. The CDR3 totals 16 residues. Germline values: CDR1 SGHTA, CDR2 FQGNSA. The J segment lost 2 bases and the V segment lost 2 bases, leaving 2 bases of the junction unmatched. CDR3 region: CASSLSLAGNTGELFF. The CDR3 nucleotides read TGTGCCAGCAGCTTATCACTAGCGGGAAACACCGGGGAGCTGTTTTTT.

This clonotype was found a few times. V usage is TRBV7-2 and J usage is TRBJ1-1; TRBD1 aligns across 9 bases. The CDR3 length is 14 residues. Germline V lookup: CDR1 SGHTA, CDR2 FQGNSA. V shed 4 bases, J shed 5 bases, and the junction held 5 bases outside the gene matches. The CDR3 sequence is CASSWRTGVTEAFF. CDR3 DNA: TGTGCCAGCAGCTGGAGGACAGGGGTAACTGAAGCTTTCTTT.

This clonotype was found a few times. The chain couples TRBV6-2 or TRBV6-3 to TRBJ2-1; the match to TRBD2 covers 10 bases. The CDR3 is 18 amino acids. Trimming cost V 6 bases and J 7 bases; bases outside gene matches: 18. In germline, CDR1 is MNHEY, CDR2 SVGEGT. Written as DNA, the CDR3 is TGTGCCAGCAGCTCTCTGTTGGGGCTAGCGGGAGTATGGAATGAGCAGTTCTTC. Its protein product is CASSSLLGLAGVWNEQFF.

The gene calls are TRBV24-1 and TRBJ2-5, with D uncertain. The CDR3 has 13 residues. V was shortened by 4 bases and J by 7 bases, with 12 bases between the two germline ends. CDR1 is KGHDR, CDR2 SFDVKD, per germline. The CDR3 sequence is CATSDPARATQYF. The CDR3 region has the DNA TGTGCCACCAGTGACCCTGCACGGGCGACCCAGTACTTC.

This clonotype has only a few counts. The chain combines TRBV12-3 or TRBV12-4 with TRBJ2-1; 7 bases line up with TRBD2. This CDR3 contains 17 residues. Unmatched junction bases numbered 9, after V lost 2 bases and J lost 2 bases. CDR3 coding DNA: TGTGCCAGCAGTTTACTCCCGCTAGCGGCCACCTACAATGAGCAGTTCTTC. Amino acid sequence: CASSLLPLAATYNEQFF.

This clonotype was seen ten or more times. J is TRBJ2-7 and V is TRBV7-8; 8 bases agree with TRBD2. Per germline, CDR1 SGHVS and CDR2 FQNEAQ. The CDR3 totals 16 residues. The V gene end was trimmed by 1 base and the J gene end by 5 bases; junction bases not matched to a gene: 10. CDR3 loop: CASSLGGGRLRDEQYV. CDR3 in DNA: TGTGCCAGCAGCTTAGGGGGCGGGAGGTTGAGGGACGAGCAGTACGTC.

This clonotype was observed a few times. The chain carries TRBV4-1 and TRBJ2-1; the D gene is possibly TRBD2 (6 bases). Trimming took off 0 bases at V and 8 bases at J, with 17 bases between the two ends. The CDR3 is made up of 16 amino acids. Germline V lookup: CDR1 MGHRA, CDR2 YSYEKL. The CDR3 reads CASSQDLLAPRDEQFF. The DNA of the CDR3 is TGCGCCAGCAGCCAAGATCTCCTAGCGCCTAGGGATGAGCAGTTCTTC.